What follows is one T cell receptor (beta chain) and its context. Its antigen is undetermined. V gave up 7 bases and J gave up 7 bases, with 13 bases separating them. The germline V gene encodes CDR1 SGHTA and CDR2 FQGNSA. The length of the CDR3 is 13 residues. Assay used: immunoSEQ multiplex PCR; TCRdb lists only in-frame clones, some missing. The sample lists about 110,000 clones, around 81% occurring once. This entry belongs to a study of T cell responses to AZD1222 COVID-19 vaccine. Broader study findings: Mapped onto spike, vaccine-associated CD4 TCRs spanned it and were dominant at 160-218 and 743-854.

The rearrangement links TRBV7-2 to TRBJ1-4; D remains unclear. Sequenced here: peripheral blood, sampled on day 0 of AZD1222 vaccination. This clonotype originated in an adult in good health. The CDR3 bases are TGTGCCAGCAAGGCACGGAGACTTGAAAAACTGTTTTTT. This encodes CASKARRLEKLFF.